Listed below are T cell receptor beta chains from one sample, sequenced in a study of blood T cell repertoires in COVID-19. Clones were read by immunoSEQ multiplex PCR, and TCRdb kept only the in-frame ones, dropping some. Counted here are fewer than 250,000 clones, around nine tenths occurring once; the ten biggest clones make up around 4.8%. Sequenced: peripheral blood. The origin of the receptors is a woman between 40 and 50 years old with acute or convalescent COVID-19. The CDR3 runs from the conserved cysteine through the conserved F or W.

j_gene: TRBJ2-2; v_gene: TRBV6-5; CDR3aa: CASLYTGGTGELFF
j_gene: TRBJ1-2; v_gene: TRBV19; CDR3aa: CASSMVSGTPYGYTF
j_gene: TRBJ1-2; v_gene: TRBV29-1; CDR3aa: CSVETGGYTF
j_gene: TRBJ2-2; v_gene: TRBV5-1; CDR3aa: CASRGSGFANTGELFF
j_gene: TRBJ2-3; v_gene: TRBV28; CDR3aa: CASSRDRRTDTQYF
j_gene: TRBJ1-1; v_gene: TRBV11-2; CDR3aa: CASSAQGAGTEAFF
j_gene: TRBJ2-1; v_gene: TRBV6-1; CDR3aa: CASSESAAGRYNEQFF
j_gene: TRBJ2-5; v_gene: TRBV2; CDR3aa: CASGRGIQETQYF
j_gene: TRBJ2-5; v_gene: TRBV11-2; CDR3aa: CASSPGGQQYF
j_gene: TRBJ2-3; v_gene: TRBV19; CDR3aa: CASSPFSGGWADTQYF
j_gene: TRBJ1-5; v_gene: TRBV19; CDR3aa: CASSPGSSNQPQHF
j_gene: TRBJ2-4; v_gene: TRBV4-2; CDR3aa: CASSQVQAGDAKNIQYF
j_gene: TRBJ1-1; v_gene: TRBV4-1; CDR3aa: CASSQQAGVPGTEAFF
j_gene: TRBJ2-5; v_gene: TRBV11-2; CDR3aa: CASSPHWSRGGLETQYF
j_gene: TRBJ1-2; v_gene: TRBV7-9; CDR3aa: CASSVSVEGSGYTF
j_gene: TRBJ1-2; v_gene: TRBV7-9; CDR3aa: CASSARQGDGYTF
j_gene: TRBJ1-1; v_gene: TRBV3-1/TRBV3-2; CDR3aa: CASSHRLEDTEAFF
j_gene: TRBJ1-2; v_gene: TRBV20-1; CDR3aa: CSARSGYGYTF
j_gene: TRBJ1-1; v_gene: TRBV12-3/TRBV12-4; CDR3aa: CASSPDRYTEAFF
j_gene: TRBJ1-2; v_gene: TRBV6-5; CDR3aa: CASSSQGTYGYTF
j_gene: TRBJ2-1; v_gene: TRBV9; CDR3aa: CASSDQRKGLAGGFAEQFF
j_gene: TRBJ1-2; v_gene: TRBV9; CDR3aa: CASSPGRAHLYGYTF
j_gene: TRBJ1-2; v_gene: TRBV27; CDR3aa: CASSVQGTNYGYTF
j_gene: TRBJ2-3; v_gene: TRBV9; CDR3aa: CASSAGTGSTDTQYF
j_gene: TRBJ2-3; v_gene: TRBV4-1; CDR3aa: CASSPVRRRGPPGIDTQYF
j_gene: TRBJ1-4; v_gene: TRBV28; CDR3aa: CASSPAPATNEKLFF
j_gene: TRBJ1-1; v_gene: TRBV4-1; CDR3aa: CASSRQTRTEAFF
j_gene: TRBJ2-3; v_gene: TRBV7-3; CDR3aa: CASSLLAGFGDTQYF
j_gene: TRBJ2-5; v_gene: TRBV29-1; CDR3aa: CSVPSGVVETQYF
j_gene: TRBJ2-3; v_gene: TRBV5-1; CDR3aa: CASKRDSLTDTQYF
j_gene: TRBJ1-3; v_gene: TRBV7-9; CDR3aa: CASSLSAAGHTIYF
j_gene: TRBJ2-1; v_gene: TRBV14; CDR3aa: CASSLGQEAYNEQFF
j_gene: TRBJ2-1; v_gene: TRBV6-5; CDR3aa: CASSYSRDRVYNEQFF
j_gene: TRBJ2-3; v_gene: TRBV5-4; CDR3aa: CASSFKTGGVTDTQYF
j_gene: TRBJ2-2; v_gene: TRBV2; CDR3aa: CASKGFRDRAHSGELFF
j_gene: TRBJ2-2; v_gene: TRBV5-1; CDR3aa: CASSDAGNTGELFF
j_gene: TRBJ2-1; v_gene: TRBV4-2; CDR3aa: CASSQVDSGGPNEQFF
j_gene: TRBJ1-1; v_gene: TRBV27; CDR3aa: CASSPERDSSQGWGEAFF
j_gene: TRBJ2-5; v_gene: TRBV18; CDR3aa: CASSPRTGRGRETQYF
j_gene: TRBJ1-1; v_gene: TRBV19; CDR3aa: CASSMGRTGNTEAFF
j_gene: TRBJ2-2; v_gene: TRBV5-1; CDR3aa: CASSLAGSTNTGELFF